The 11 T cell receptor beta chains given below trace back to one sample, sequenced in a study of blood T cell repertoires in COVID-19 (dated by TCRdb to 2018 to 2020). The protocol used for the library was the immunoSEQ multiplex PCR assay. What TCRdb holds here is the immuneACCESS table cut down to in-frame rearrangements. Part of the clones is not present; checked against another copy, under half of the missing clones reflect an unresolved V gene, and the others are unexplained. Within this sample are roughly 140,000 clones, with roughly 86% of them counted one time only. Less than 2% of the sample goes to the ten largest clones. The sequencing input was peripheral blood. Receptor source: a man between 70 and 80 years old with acute or convalescent COVID-19.

The chain is built from TRBV3-1 (or the pseudogene TRBV3-2) and TRBJ2-5, with D tentatively TRBD2 (6 bases). Trimming removed 4 bases from V and 5 bases from J, with 8 bases in between. The CDR3 has 12 amino acids. Germline V gene data show CDR1 as LGHDT and CDR2 as YNNKEL (reference sequence). The CDR3 protein is CASSRLAETQYF. The CDR3 bases are TGTGCCAGCAGCCGGCTAGCGGAGACCCAGTACTTC.

CDR3 nucleotide sequence: TGTGCCAGCAGCCCTCCCGGCAGGAACCTACCTAACACCATATATTTT. Translated, it gives CASSPPGRNLPNTIYF. The rearrangement links TRBV13 to TRBJ1-3, with D uncertain. Deletions cut 5 bases from V and 7 bases from J, with 21 bases between. Germline lookup yields CDR1 PRHDT and CDR2 FYEKMQ (reference sequence). This CDR3 is 16 amino acids long.

The V call is TRBV5-1, the J call TRBJ1-4, with a possible D match to TRBD1 (6 bases). The germline V gene has CDR1 SGHRS and CDR2 YFSETQ. V lost 2 bases, J lost 2 bases, and 7 bases lay in between. This CDR3 has 14 residues. Here the CDR3 DNA reads TGCGCCAGCAGCTTTAGGGGGACTAATGAAAAACTGTTTTTT. Its protein product is CASSFRGTNEKLFF.

The J gene is TRBJ2-7, the V gene TRBV19, with TRBD1 identical over 8 bases. This CDR3 has 15 amino acids. With 5 bases clipped from V and 1 base from J, the junction kept 7 bases outside the gene matches. The germline V gene has CDR1 LNHDA and CDR2 SQIVND (reference sequence). The CDR3 reads CASSGQQGVSYEQYF. The CDR3 nucleotides are TGTGCCAGTAGTGGGCAACAGGGGGTATCCTACGAGCAGTACTTC.

V gene TRBV5-1 combines with J gene TRBJ2-5; TRBD1 agrees at 10 bases. Germline assignment: CDR1 SGHRS and CDR2 YFSETQ. The CDR3 extends over 16 amino acids. After removal of 2 bases from V and 2 bases from J, the junction contained 6 bases not matched to a gene. This CDR3 reads CASSLRTGGKQETQYF. The CDR3, as DNA: TGCGCCAGCAGCTTAAGGACAGGGGGAAAACAAGAGACCCAGTACTTC.

The chain couples TRBV7-9 to TRBJ2-1; D is uncertain. Germline CDR1 is SEHNR and CDR2 is FQNEAQ (reference sequence). The CDR3 has 14 amino acids. Trimming left V 7 bases short and J 0 bases short, with 10 bases between. The CDR3 protein is CASTAPSSYNEQFF. CDR3 coding DNA: TGTGCCAGCACCGCGCCGAGCTCCTACAATGAGCAGTTCTTC.

This clone was detected once. J is TRBJ2-2 and V is TRBV3-1 (or the pseudogene TRBV3-2), with TRBD2 identical over 10 bases. From germline, CDR1 is LGHDT and CDR2 YNNKEL (reference sequence). This CDR3 is built from 14 residues. J gave up 9 bases and V 0 bases, and 1 base lay outside the gene matches. The CDR3 reads CASSQELAGRELFF. As DNA, the CDR3 is TGTGCCAGCAGCCAAGAACTAGCGGGAAGGGAGCTGTTTTTT.

The chain employs TRBV6-6 and TRBJ2-7, with D maybe TRBD2 (5 bases). V lost 5 bases, J lost 0 bases, and 11 bases lay in between. CDR1 is MNHNY, CDR2 SVGAGI, per germline (reference sequence). This CDR3 comprises 14 residues. In DNA, the CDR3 is TGTGCCAGCAGTCCGCGGGTCCTCTCCTACGAGCAGTACTTC. Protein product: CASSPRVLSYEQYF.

The rearrangement links TRBV10-2 to TRBJ2-7; no clear D gene. Germline loops: CDR1 WSHSY, CDR2 SAAADI. The CDR3 has 13 amino acids. V gave up 10 bases and J gave up 0 bases, with 13 bases separating them. For the CDR3, the DNA is TGCGCCACCATCCCTCCCGGCTCCTACGAGCAGTACTTC. Protein product: CATIPPGSYEQYF.

In DNA form, the CDR3 reads TGTGCCATCAGTGTAACAGGGGGGGACACTGAAGCTTTCTTT. Its protein product is CAISVTGGDTEAFF. The gene calls are TRBV10-3 and TRBJ1-1; the match to TRBD1 covers 8 bases. Germline loops: CDR1 ENHRY, CDR2 SYGVKD. J was trimmed by 3 bases and V by 4 bases; bases with no gene match: 4. There are 14 residues in the CDR3.

The chain carries TRBV27 and TRBJ1-2; TRBD1 matches 12 bases. Germline assignment: CDR1 MNHEY and CDR2 SMNVEV (reference sequence). V gave up 6 bases and J gave up 6 bases; unmatched junction bases: 5. CDR3 length equals 14 residues. In nucleotides, the CDR3 is TGTGCCAGCAGGGGGACAGGGGGCCCCGATGGCTACACCTTC. It translates to CASRGTGGPDGYTF.